The TCR beta chain under discussion was sequenced for a study of blood T cell repertoires in COVID-19. For the study at large: The cDNA or gDNA used as material had been derived from T cells, B-cell-depleted T cells, or PBMCs.

The length of the CDR3 is 15 residues. Germline-derived CDR1 and CDR2 are LGHNA and YSLEER. V lost 4 bases to trimming and J lost 0 bases, with 10 bases between them. In the source study's methods: By means of reference gene primer amplification, nucleated cell counts were estimated. Repertoires were generated with immunoSEQ multiplex PCR, while TCRdb's copy carries only in-frame clones and drops some. V and J calls and clone size come straight from that table; D and trimming were deduced from the DNA. Among under 75,000 clones, about 70% were seen once, and the ten largest hold roughly half. V and J are TRBV4-3 and TRBJ2-1; D remains ambiguous. This TCR derives from a woman older than 75 with acute or convalescent COVID-19. The sequencing input was peripheral blood. CDR3 sequence (DNA): TGCGCCAGCAGCCGTACCCTCGGCTCCTACAATGAGCAGTTCTTC. Protein sequence: CASSRTLGSYNEQFF.